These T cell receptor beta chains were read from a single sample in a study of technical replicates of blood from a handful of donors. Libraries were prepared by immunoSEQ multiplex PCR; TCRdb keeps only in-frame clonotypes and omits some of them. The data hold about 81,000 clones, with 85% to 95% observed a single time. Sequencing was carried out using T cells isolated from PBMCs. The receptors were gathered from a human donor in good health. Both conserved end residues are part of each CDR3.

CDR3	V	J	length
CASKMGQGSNQPQHF	TRBV5-1	TRBJ1-5	15
CASSLRAQRTSYEQYF	TRBV23-1	TRBJ2-7	16
CASSLGGGESNEQYF	TRBV5-1	TRBJ2-7	15
CASSSLVAKTEETQYF	TRBV28	TRBJ2-5	16
CASSFDRTLMNTEAFF	TRBV7-9	TRBJ1-1	16
CASSLVRQSSYEQYF	TRBV11-2	TRBJ2-7	15
CASSRGMGDGNEQFF	TRBV7-9	TRBJ2-1	15
CASRRGLADQETQYF	TRBV25-1	TRBJ2-5	15
CASSLTTTSLITDTQYF	TRBV13	TRBJ2-3	17
CASSVKGAPSNQPQHF	TRBV6-1	TRBJ1-5	16
CATLWGGETQYF	TRBV6-1	TRBJ2-5	12
CASSIGAVAKNIQYF	TRBV19	TRBJ2-4	15
CASSQDGAAGANVLTF	TRBV14	TRBJ2-6	16
CASSLGWTAYEQYF	TRBV11-3	TRBJ2-7	14
CASRQGENNNEQFF	TRBV6-6	TRBJ2-1	14
CASSARHSEANYGYTF	TRBV28	TRBJ1-2	16